These T cell receptor beta chains were read from a single sample in a study of T cell repertoires and Cas9 in healthy adults. Produced via immunoSEQ multiplex PCR; TCRdb's table is partial and in-frame only. Of more than 13,000 clones listed, roughly nine tenths are singletons. Sequencing used Tregs (CD4+, CD25+, CD127-, CD137-, CD154-) from PBMCs; culture status not recorded. Receptors originate from a human donor in good health. CDR3s include the opening cysteine and the closing phenylalanine or tryptophan. Fields, in order: clone size, J gene, D gene, V gene, CDR3 DNA, CDR3 protein. The D gene is left open where the match is weak. Size values are once, few and many counts, or a class for expanded clones, and some rows have none.

NA | TRBJ1-2 | TRBD1 | TRBV18 | TGTGCCAGCTCAACCTCGACAGGGGGCTATTATGGCTACACCTTC | CASSTSTGGYYGYTF
NA | TRBJ2-5 | NA | TRBV7-2 | TGTGCCAGCAGCTTAGCGCGGGAGACCCAGTACTTC | CASSLARETQYF
once | TRBJ2-6 | NA | TRBV2 | TGTGCCAGCAGTGAAAGACCACCTGGGGCCAACGTCCTGACTTTC | CASSERPPGANVLTF
NA | TRBJ2-5 | TRBD2 | TRBV2 | TGTGCCGGCCACCCGGGACTAGCAGGAGAGACCCAGTACTTC | CAGHPGLAGETQYF
NA | TRBJ1-6 | NA | TRBV11-2 | TGTGCCAGCAGCTTAGAAAGGGCTTCCTATAATTCACCCCTCCACTTT | CASSLERASYNSPLHF
NA | TRBJ1-1 | TRBD1 | TRBV9 | TGTGCCAGCAGCGTAGGTGGGATGACTACAGGGGGTGGGACTGAAGCTTTCTTT | CASSVGGMTTGGGTEAFF
NA | TRBJ2-1 | TRBD2 | TRBV10-2 | TGCGCCAGCAGCGAGGCTCTGCGGGGGGGCCACAATGAGCAGTTCTTC | CASSEALRGGHNEQFF
NA | TRBJ1-5 | NA | TRBV27 | TGTGCCAGCAGTTTACAGGGCAATCAGCCCCAGCATTTT | CASSLQGNQPQHF
NA | TRBJ1-2 | NA | TRBV5-6 | TGTGCCAGCAGCCGTCGCCGGCCTTTAAGGGCCCTTGGCTACACCTTC | CASSRRRPLRALGYTF
NA | TRBJ2-6 | TRBD1 | TRBV18 | TGTGCCAGCTCACCACCATCGGACAGGCCTCTGTTTAGCTCTGGGGCCAACGTCCTGACTTTC | CASSPPSDRPLFSSGANVLTF
NA | TRBJ1-4 | NA | TRBV10-1 | TGCGCCAGCAGTCGGCTAGGGGAAGAGATCCTTACAACTAATGAAAAACTGTTTTTT | CASSRLGEEILTTNEKLFF
NA | TRBJ2-1 | NA | TRBV7-3 | TGTGCCAGCAGCGCGGACGGACAACCGAGCTCCTACAATGAGCAGTTCTTC | CASSADGQPSSYNEQFF
NA | TRBJ2-5 | NA | TRBV5-1 | TGCGCCAGCAACCTCGAGGTATCCGTTTGGCGGCGTAAAGAGACCCAGTACTTC | CASNLEVSVWRRKETQYF
NA | TRBJ2-1 | TRBD1 | TRBV6-5 | TGTGCCAGCAGTGTTCAGGGGGTGAATGAGCAGTTCTTC | CASSVQGVNEQFF
NA | TRBJ1-1 | TRBD1 | TRBV5-4 | TGTGCCAGCAGCTTCACAGGGGGCAGGACTGAAGCTTTCTTT | CASSFTGGRTEAFF
NA | TRBJ1-2 | NA | TRBV6-1 | TGTGCCATCAGTGAGATGCAGGGTACGGGGGGTTATGGCTACACCTTC | CAISEMQGTGGYGYTF
NA | TRBJ1-5 | NA | TRBV6-6 | TGTGCCAGCAGTCGGAGACAGAATCAGCCCCAGCATTTT | CASSRRQNQPQHF
NA | TRBJ1-1 | NA | TRBV7-2 | TGTGCCAGCAGCTTTAGCCTAATGAACACTGAAGCTTTCTTT | CASSFSLMNTEAFF
NA | TRBJ1-3 | NA | TRBV2 | TGTGCCAGCAGTGACGACACCATATATTTT | CASSDDTIYF
once | TRBJ2-1 | TRBD1 | TRBV29-1 | TGCAGCGTTCCGGGACAGGGGACATCGAATGAGCAGTTCTTC | CSVPGQGTSNEQFF
once | TRBJ2-1 | NA | TRBV5-1 | TGCGCCAGCAGCCGGGCCGAAGAGACCGGGAATGAGCAGTTCTTC | CASSRAEETGNEQFF
NA | TRBJ1-2 | NA | TRBV4-1 | TGCGCCAGCAGCCAAGACCCGGGCACGCCCTATGGCTACACCTTC | CASSQDPGTPYGYTF
NA | TRBJ2-3 | NA | TRBV30 | TGTGCCTGGAGTGAGGCTTTCACAGATACGCAGTATTTT | CAWSEAFTDTQYF
NA | TRBJ1-1 | NA | TRBV5-4 | TGTGCCAGCAGCTTGTATCGGGGATCTGAAGCTTTCTTT | CASSLYRGSEAFF
NA | TRBJ1-1 | NA | TRBV6-5 | TGTGCCAGCAGTGTAATCAGGGATGGGAACACTGAAGCTTTCTTT | CASSVIRDGNTEAFF
NA | TRBJ1-1 | NA | TRBV5-1 | TGCGCCAGCAGTATGGCCCCATCCAACACTGAAGCTTTCTTT | CASSMAPSNTEAFF
NA | TRBJ2-4 | TRBD1 | TRBV28 | TGTGCCAGCAGTCTATACAGGGGGCACAAAAACATTCAGTACTTC | CASSLYRGHKNIQYF
NA | TRBJ2-7 | NA | TRBV6-1 | TGTGCCAGCAGTGAAGTAGCGTTTGGCAGGGACGAGCAGTACTTC | CASSEVAFGRDEQYF
NA | TRBJ2-1 | NA | TRBV28 | TGTGCCAGCAGTGGTGGGACTTCTCCCTATAGGGAGCAGTTCTTC | CASSGGTSPYREQFF
few | TRBJ2-7 | NA | TRBV23-1 | TGCGCCAGCAGTCAATATTTGGGGGGGCGGGAGTACTTC | CASSQYLGGREYF
NA | TRBJ2-7 | NA | TRBV20-1 | TGCAGTGCTAGTGTTTCGTACGAGCAGTACTTC | CSASVSYEQYF
once | TRBJ1-5 | NA | TRBV6-1 | TGTGCCAGCAGTGAATATTCCCGAAATAGCAATCAGCCCCAGCATTTT | CASSEYSRNSNQPQHF